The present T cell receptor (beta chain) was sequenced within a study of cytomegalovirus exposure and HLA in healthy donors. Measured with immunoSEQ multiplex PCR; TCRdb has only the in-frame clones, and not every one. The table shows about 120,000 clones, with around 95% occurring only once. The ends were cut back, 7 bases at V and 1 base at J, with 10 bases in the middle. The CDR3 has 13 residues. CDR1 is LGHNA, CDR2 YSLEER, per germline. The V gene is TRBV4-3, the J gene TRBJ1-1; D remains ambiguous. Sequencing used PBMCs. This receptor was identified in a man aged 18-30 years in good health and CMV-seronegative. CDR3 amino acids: CASTLDRNTEAFF. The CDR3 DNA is TGCGCCAGCACCCTAGACCGGAACACTGAAGCTTTCTTT.